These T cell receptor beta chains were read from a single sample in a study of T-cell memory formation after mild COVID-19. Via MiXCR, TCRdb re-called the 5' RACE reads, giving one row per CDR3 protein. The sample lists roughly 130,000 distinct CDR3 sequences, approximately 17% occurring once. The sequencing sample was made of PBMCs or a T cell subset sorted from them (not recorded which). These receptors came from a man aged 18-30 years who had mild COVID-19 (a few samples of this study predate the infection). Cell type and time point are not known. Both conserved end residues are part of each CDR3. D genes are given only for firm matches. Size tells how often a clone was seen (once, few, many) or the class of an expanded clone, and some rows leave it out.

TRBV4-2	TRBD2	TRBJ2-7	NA	TGTGCCAGCAGCCAAGTCCAGGGCGGGCGGGGACTAATCCCCTACGAGCAGTACTTC	CASSQVQGGRGLIPYEQYF
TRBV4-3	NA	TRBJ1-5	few	TGCGCCAGCAGCCAAGATCGGGTGATGAGCAATCAGCCCCAGCATTTT	CASSQDRVMSNQPQHF
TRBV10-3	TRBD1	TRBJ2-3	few	TGTGCCATCACTCCGACAGGGGTAATAGATACGCAGTATTTT	CAITPTGVIDTQYF
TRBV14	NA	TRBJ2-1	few	TGTGCCAGCAGCCACCCCCTTTGTAACGGATGTAATGAGCAGTTCTTC	CASSHPLCNGCNEQFF
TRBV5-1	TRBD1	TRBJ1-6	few	TGCGCCAGCAGTGAGGGGGCAAGAGGTTCACCCCTCCACTTT	CASSEGARGSPLHF
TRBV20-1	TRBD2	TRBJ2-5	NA	TGCAGTGCTCACTCGGGACTAGCGGGGCCAGAGACCCAGTACTTC	CSAHSGLAGPETQYF
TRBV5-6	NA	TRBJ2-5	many	TGTGCCAGCAGCGTTGGTGGAGAGACCCAGTACTTC	CASSVGGETQYF
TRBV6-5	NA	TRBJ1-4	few	TGTGCCAGCAGTAGCCCTGGGGGGCGAGATGAAAAACTGTTTTTT	CASSSPGGRDEKLFF
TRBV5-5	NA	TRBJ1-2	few	TGTGCCAGCAGCTTTCCAGGGCACTATGGCTACACCTTC	CASSFPGHYGYTF
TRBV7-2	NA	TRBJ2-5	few	TGTGCCAGCAGCTTAAAAAGGGGGTCCCAAGAGACCCAGTACTTC	CASSLKRGSQETQYF
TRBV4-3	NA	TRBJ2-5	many	TGCGCCAGCAGCCTTCGTATTGGGGATCTCCAAGAGACCCAGTACTTC	CASSLRIGDLQETQYF
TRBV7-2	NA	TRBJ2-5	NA	TGTGCCAGCAGCTTAGCGAGGGACCAAGAGACCCAGTACTTC	CASSLARDQETQYF
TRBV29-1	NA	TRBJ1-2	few	TGCAGCGTCCGGGACAATAACTGGTATGGCTACACCTTC	CSVRDNNWYGYTF
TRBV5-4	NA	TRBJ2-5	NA	TGTGCCAGCAGCCGGGGCGGTGGTGGAGTGGAGACCCAGTACTTC	CASSRGGGGVETQYF
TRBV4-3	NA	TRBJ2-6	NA	TGCGCCAGCAGCCAGCGACGGGACATGGCCAACGTCCTGACTTTC	CASSQRRDMANVLTF
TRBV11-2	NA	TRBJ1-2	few	TGTGCCAGCACCCCATCGCAGGGATATATTGGCTACACCTTC	CASTPSQGYIGYTF
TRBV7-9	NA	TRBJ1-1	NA	TGTGCCAGCAGCTTGCTGGGGACTGAAGCTTTCTTT	CASSLLGTEAFF
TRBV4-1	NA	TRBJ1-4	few	TGCGCCAGCAGCCAAGTGGGGGGTGAAAAACTGTTTTTT	CASSQVGGEKLFF
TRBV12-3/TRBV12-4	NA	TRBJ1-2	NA	TGTGCCAGCAGTTTACGGGGGGCCACGGGCTACACCTTC	CASSLRGATGYTF
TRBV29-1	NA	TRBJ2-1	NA	TGCAGCGTTGAATCAAACCGCAATGAGCAGTTCTTC	CSVESNRNEQFF
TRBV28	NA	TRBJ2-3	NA	TGTGCCAGCAGTTTCCCCGGGGTTACAGATACGCAGTATTTT	CASSFPGVTDTQYF
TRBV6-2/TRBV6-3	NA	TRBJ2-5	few	TGTGCCAGCAGTTACAGGCCAGGACCCCAAGAGACCCAGTACTTC	CASSYRPGPQETQYF
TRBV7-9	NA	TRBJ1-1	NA	TGTGCCAGCAGCTTAGCAGGGGTCGCTGAAGCTTTCTTT	CASSLAGVAEAFF
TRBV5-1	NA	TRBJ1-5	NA	TGCGCCAGCAGCTTTCTCGGCGGGGATGGTCAGCCCCAGCATTTT	CASSFLGGDGQPQHF
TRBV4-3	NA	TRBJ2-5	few	TGCGCCAGCAGCCGACAGACAGACCAAGAGACCCAGTACTTC	CASSRQTDQETQYF
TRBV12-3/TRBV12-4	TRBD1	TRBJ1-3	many	TGTGCCAGCACTTTACAGGGGGCTGGAAACACCATATATTTT	CASTLQGAGNTIYF
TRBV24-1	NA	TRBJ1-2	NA	TGTGCCACCAGTGATTGGGCCCGTGGCTACACCTTC	CATSDWARGYTF
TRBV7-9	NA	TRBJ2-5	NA	TGTGCCAGCAGCTTAGCGTACGGACAAGAGACCCAGTACTTC	CASSLAYGQETQYF
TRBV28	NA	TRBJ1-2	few	TGTGCCAGCAGGACCCCAGGGCCTTATGGCTACACCTTC	CASRTPGPYGYTF
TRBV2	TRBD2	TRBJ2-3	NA	TGTGCCAGCTCTCCTAGCGGGGTAGGGCGTACGCAGTATTTT	CASSPSGVGRTQYF
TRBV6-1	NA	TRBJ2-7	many	TGTGCCAGCAGTTATGGCAGGGGATCCTACGAGCAGTACTTC	CASSYGRGSYEQYF
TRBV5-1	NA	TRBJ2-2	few	TGCGCCAGCAGCTTGCTCGGGGAGCTGTTTTTT	CASSLLGELFF
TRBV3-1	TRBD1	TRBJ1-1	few	TGTGCCAGCAGCCAAGGGTCGGCAGGGGGCCGTCGGGCTGAAGCTTTCTTT	CASSQGSAGGRRAEAFF
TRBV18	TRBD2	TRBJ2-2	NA	TGTGCCAGCTCATCCTCAGCGGGGGCGACCGGGGAGCTGTTTTTT	CASSSSAGATGELFF
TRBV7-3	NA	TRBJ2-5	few	TGTGCCAGCAGCTCCTATCTAGGAAAGACCCAGTACTTC	CASSSYLGKTQYF
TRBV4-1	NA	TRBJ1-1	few	TGCGCCAGCAGCCAAGAGGGGAGGGGAAGAGAAGCTTTCTTT	CASSQEGRGREAFF
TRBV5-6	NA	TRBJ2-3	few	TGTGCCAGCAGCCAGAGCGGGCTCAGTTCGCAGTATTTT	CASSQSGLSSQYF
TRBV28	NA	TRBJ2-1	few	TGTGCCAGCAGTTTATGGGGCGACAATGAGCAGTTCTTC	CASSLWGDNEQFF
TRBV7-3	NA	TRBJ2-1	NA	TGTGCCAGCAGCCGGGGAAGGGGGGCCGTAGATGAGCAGTTCTTC	CASSRGRGAVDEQFF
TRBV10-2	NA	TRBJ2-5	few	TGCGCCAGCGTCATGGGAGGCACGGAGACCCAGTACTTC	CASVMGGTETQYF
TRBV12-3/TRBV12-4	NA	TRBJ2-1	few	TGTGCCAGCAGTTTTTCCCGGGGGGAGCAGTTCTTC	CASSFSRGEQFF
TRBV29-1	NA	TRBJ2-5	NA	TGCAGCGTTGAAGATGGAGGGACCCAGTACTTC	CSVEDGGTQYF